The sequence of this TCR beta chain was determined in a study of cytomegalovirus exposure and HLA in healthy donors. With 60 Vbeta and 13 Jbeta primers, the PCR was carried out. Authors' methods: A later analysis counted approximately 80 million unique TCR beta chains, around 11 million shared. Here immunoSEQ multiplex PCR was the method, and the copy in TCRdb shows in-frame clones only, minus some. D and trimming were read from the DNA, whereas the V and J calls and clone size are those reported in that table. This table has around 200,000 clones, roughly 81% appearing once. In the case of this clone: Its target is unknown.

Overall study findings and caveats: Confirmation in vitro established that three CMV-associated chains were specific for CMV antigens. Data from an earlier analysis indicated that most TCR beta V segments were productive either about 87% or about 30% of the time. With DRB1 most and HLA-C fewest, TCR association rates differed between HLA loci in a later analysis.

Germline V gene lookup returns CDR1 KGHSY and CDR2 FQNENV. The V and J ends lost 2 bases and 2 bases respectively, with 6 bases between them. This CDR3 spans 14 amino acids. This sequence was found in a woman under 40 in good health and CMV-seropositive. The chain employs TRBV16 and TRBJ2-2; no clear D. Sample: PBMCs. CDR3 region: CASSQILNTGELFF. DNA of the CDR3: TGTGCCAGCAGCCAAATCCTCAACACCGGGGAGCTGTTTTTT.